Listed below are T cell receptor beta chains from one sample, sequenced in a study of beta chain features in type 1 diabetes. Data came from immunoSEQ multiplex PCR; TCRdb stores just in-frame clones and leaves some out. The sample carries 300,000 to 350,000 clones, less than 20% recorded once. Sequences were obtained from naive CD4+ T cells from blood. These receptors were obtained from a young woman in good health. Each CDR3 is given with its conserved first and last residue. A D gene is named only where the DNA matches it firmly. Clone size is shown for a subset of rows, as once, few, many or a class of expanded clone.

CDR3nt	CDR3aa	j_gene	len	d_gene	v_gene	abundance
TGTGCCAGCAGACAGGGGCAGAGCTCCTACAATGAGCAGTTCTTC	CASRQGQSSYNEQFF	TRBJ2-1	15	TRBD1	TRBV5-4	few
TGTGCCTGGAGTTCGGGGGGGCATGGCTACACCTTC	CAWSSGGHGYTF	TRBJ1-2	12	NA	TRBV30	NA
TGCGCCAGCAGCCAAGACGCTAGGAGAGAGACCCAGTACTTC	CASSQDARRETQYF	TRBJ2-5	14	NA	TRBV4-3	NA
TGCAGCGTTGAAGCCCGGGACAGGGGAAACTACGAGCAGTACTTC	CSVEARDRGNYEQYF	TRBJ2-7	15	TRBD1	TRBV29-1	few
TGCGCCAGCAGCCGACTAGCACAGTCCCCCCCTGGGGCCAACGTCCTGACTTTC	CASSRLAQSPPGANVLTF	TRBJ2-6	18	TRBD2	TRBV5-1	few
TGTGCCAGCTCACCCGCCTACCCCGGTTACCAGTACTTC	CASSPAYPGYQYF	TRBJ2-5	13	NA	TRBV18	NA
TGTGCCAGCTCATCAGCGGGGGACCAAGAGACCCAGTACTTC	CASSSAGDQETQYF	TRBJ2-5	14	TRBD2	TRBV18	few
TGTGCCAGCAGCAAGACTAGCGAACCCTACGAGCAGTACTTC	CASSKTSEPYEQYF	TRBJ2-7	14	TRBD2	TRBV7-9	NA
TGTGCCAGCAGCTTAGGAGGTAGCGATAGCAATCAGCCCCAGCATTTT	CASSLGGSDSNQPQHF	TRBJ1-5	16	NA	TRBV7-9	few
TGTGCCAGCAGCTTGGGACAGGGGGCGGACTATGGCTACACCTTC	CASSLGQGADYGYTF	TRBJ1-2	15	TRBD1	TRBV7-9	NA
TGCAGCGCGGGGAGTATCGGGGAGCTGTTTTTT	CSAGSIGELFF	TRBJ2-2	11	NA	TRBV29-1	NA
TGTGCCAGCAGCCAAGACGAGCGGGGGGGGGTGGAGACCCAGTACTTC	CASSQDERGGVETQYF	TRBJ2-5	16	TRBD2	TRBV4-2	few
TGTGCCAGCAGTGAAGCGACAGCTAATGAAAAACTGTTTTTT	CASSEATANEKLFF	TRBJ1-4	14	NA	TRBV25-1	few
TGTGCCAGCAGTTTAGCGGGGGGGCAAACCGGGGAGCTGTTTTTT	CASSLAGGQTGELFF	TRBJ2-2	15	TRBD2	TRBV5-4	NA
TGTGCCAGCAGAGGGTTAGGACAGAAGGGACAAGAGACCCAGTACTTC	CASRGLGQKGQETQYF	TRBJ2-5	16	NA	TRBV7-8	NA
TGTGCCAGCAGCCAAGACAGATTGAACACTGAAGCTTTCTTT	CASSQDRLNTEAFF	TRBJ1-1	14	NA	TRBV4-2	few
TGCAGCGTCGCTACAGGGGGGCATCAGCCCCAGCATTTT	CSVATGGHQPQHF	TRBJ1-5	13	TRBD1	TRBV29-1	NA
TGTGCCAGCAGTGCGGGTTTCCAGGGCGGCGGGGCCAACGTCCTGACTTTC	CASSAGFQGGGANVLTF	TRBJ2-6	17	NA	TRBV6-1	NA
TGTGCCATCAGTGAGTCTAGCGGGAGCCGAGGCGGGGAGCTGTTTTTT	CAISESSGSRGGELFF	TRBJ2-2	16	TRBD2	TRBV10-3	NA
TGTGCCATCAGTGAAAGGTCAGGCCTACAAGATACGCAGTATTTT	CAISERSGLQDTQYF	TRBJ2-3	15	NA	TRBV10-3	few
TGCGCCAGCAGCCCGACGGGGACAGCGAACACTGAAGCTTTCTTT	CASSPTGTANTEAFF	TRBJ1-1	15	TRBD1	TRBV5-1	few
TGTGCCAGCAGGACACGATTAGACTTCTTAAAAGGGGCCGGCCCAAATGAGCAGTTCTTC	CASRTRLDFLKGAGPNEQFF	TRBJ2-1	20	NA	TRBV7-3	few
TGTGCCAGCAGCTTGGCAGAGAACACTGAAGCTTTCTTT	CASSLAENTEAFF	TRBJ1-1	13	NA	TRBV7-9	few
TGCGCCAGCAGCCCGTCTCCGGGGGGCATTCAGTACTTC	CASSPSPGGIQYF	TRBJ2-4	13	TRBD2	TRBV4-3	NA
TGTGCCAGCAGCTTGGATCGAGGGAGCACAGATACGCAGTATTTT	CASSLDRGSTDTQYF	TRBJ2-3	15	NA	TRBV11-2	few
TGTGCCAGCAGCTTAGATCGGCTAGCGGGGGGACAAGAGACCCAGTACTTC	CASSLDRLAGGQETQYF	TRBJ2-5	17	TRBD2	TRBV11-2	once
TGTGCCAGCAGCCCAGGACTAGCGGGAGCCTACGAGCAGTACTTC	CASSPGLAGAYEQYF	TRBJ2-7	15	TRBD2	TRBV9	NA
TGTGCCAGCAGCCAAGAGGGGACAGGGGGATACGAGCAGTACTTC	CASSQEGTGGYEQYF	TRBJ2-7	15	TRBD1	TRBV14	few
TGTGCCAGCAGCCCAGACAGGGCCTATGGCTACACCTTC	CASSPDRAYGYTF	TRBJ1-2	13	TRBD1	TRBV14	NA